The source of this TCR beta chain is a study of response to subunit inactivated influenza vaccine. General study findings and limits: Authors suggested that a seasonal influenza vaccination recruits few new T cells each time.

TCRdb re-called the RT-PCR reads through MiXCR, storing one row per CDR3 protein. The profile shows roughly 710,000 distinct CDR3 sequences, roughly 15% of them singletons. In this sample, this clonotype turned up a few times. Its antigen is unidentified. The length of the CDR3 is 14 residues. Per the germline V gene, CDR1 is SGDLS and CDR2 is YYNGEE. The V and J ends lost 0 bases and 5 bases respectively, with 12 bases between them. The clonotype was recovered from a man aged 50-60 years who received an inactivated influenza vaccine. V gene TRBV9 combines with J gene TRBJ2-7; D is unclear. The input for sequencing was PBMCs from blood, taken around 14 days before vaccination. CDR3 protein: CASSVGPYSNEQYF. In DNA, the CDR3 is TGTGCCAGCAGCGTAGGTCCCTACTCGAACGAGCAGTACTTC.